Listed below are T cell receptor beta chains from one sample, sequenced in a study of cytomegalovirus exposure and HLA in healthy donors. TCRdb's copy holds only in-frame clones and misses some; the assay was immunoSEQ multiplex PCR. Altogether over 200,000 clones are present, 83% being singletons, with the ten largest covering around 5.5%. The sequenced material came from PBMCs. The source is a woman aged 18-30 years in good health and CMV-seronegative. Each CDR3 is given with its conserved first and last residue. A D gene is named only where the DNA matches it firmly. Clone size, where shown, is once, few, many, or a class for clones that have expanded.

clone size: few; CDR3 length: 14; V gene: TRBV4-2; J gene: TRBJ1-6; D gene: NA; CDR3 protein: CASSQDDGGSPLHF; CDR3 DNA: TGTGCCAGCAGCCAAGATGACGGGGGTTCACCCCTCCACTTT
clone size: NA; CDR3 length: 18; V gene: TRBV25-1; J gene: TRBJ2-1; D gene: NA; CDR3 protein: CASSTSRSLGVSYNEQFF; CDR3 DNA: TGTGCCAGCAGTACATCTCGTAGCTTGGGAGTCTCCTACAATGAGCAGTTCTTC
clone size: NA; CDR3 length: 12; V gene: TRBV9; J gene: TRBJ2-1; D gene: TRBD2; CDR3 protein: CASSVGSGEQFF; CDR3 DNA: TGTGCCAGCAGCGTAGGTAGCGGGGAGCAGTTCTTC
clone size: NA; CDR3 length: 15; V gene: TRBV2; J gene: TRBJ2-7; D gene: NA; CDR3 protein: CASSETRQTSPEQYF; CDR3 DNA: TGTGCCAGCAGTGAAACGAGACAGACCTCGCCCGAGCAGTACTTC
clone size: NA; CDR3 length: 15; V gene: TRBV7-9; J gene: TRBJ2-1; D gene: NA; CDR3 protein: CASSPPRETYNEQFF; CDR3 DNA: TGTGCCAGCAGCCCACCGAGGGAAACCTACAATGAGCAGTTCTTC
clone size: NA; CDR3 length: 12; V gene: TRBV6-7; J gene: TRBJ2-5; D gene: NA; CDR3 protein: CATPAGEETQYF; CDR3 DNA: TGTGCCACACCTGCAGGGGAAGAGACCCAGTACTTC
clone size: NA; CDR3 length: 14; V gene: TRBV11-2; J gene: TRBJ2-3; D gene: NA; CDR3 protein: CASSLDPITDTQYF; CDR3 DNA: TGTGCCAGCAGCTTAGATCCCATCACAGATACGCAGTATTTT
clone size: NA; CDR3 length: 15; V gene: TRBV30; J gene: TRBJ1-5; D gene: NA; CDR3 protein: CAWSAGLGENQPQHF; CDR3 DNA: TGTGCCTGGAGTGCGGGGCTCGGGGAAAATCAGCCCCAGCATTTT
clone size: NA; CDR3 length: 15; V gene: TRBV2; J gene: TRBJ2-1; D gene: TRBD1; CDR3 protein: CASSRGTGTYNEQFF; CDR3 DNA: TGTGCCAGCAGTAGGGGGACAGGGACATACAATGAGCAGTTCTTC
clone size: NA; CDR3 length: 14; V gene: TRBV5-1; J gene: TRBJ1-1; D gene: NA; CDR3 protein: CASSLQGVDTEAFF; CDR3 DNA: TGCGCCAGCAGCTTACAGGGTGTAGACACTGAAGCTTTCTTT
clone size: NA; CDR3 length: 14; V gene: TRBV2; J gene: TRBJ1-4; D gene: NA; CDR3 protein: CASTLFGGPEKLFF; CDR3 DNA: TGTGCCAGCACCTTATTCGGGGGACCTGAAAAACTGTTTTTT
clone size: NA; CDR3 length: 12; V gene: TRBV27; J gene: TRBJ2-7; D gene: NA; CDR3 protein: CASSPGTFEQYF; CDR3 DNA: TGTGCCAGCAGTCCCGGGACTTTCGAGCAGTACTTC
clone size: once; CDR3 length: 15; V gene: TRBV5-6; J gene: TRBJ2-7; D gene: NA; CDR3 protein: CASSGAAEVGYEQYF; CDR3 DNA: TGTGCCAGCAGTGGAGCTGCCGAGGTGGGCTACGAGCAGTACTTC
clone size: NA; CDR3 length: 12; V gene: TRBV5-6; J gene: TRBJ1-2; D gene: NA; CDR3 protein: CASQREAWGYTF; CDR3 DNA: TGTGCCAGTCAGAGGGAGGCATGGGGCTACACCTTC